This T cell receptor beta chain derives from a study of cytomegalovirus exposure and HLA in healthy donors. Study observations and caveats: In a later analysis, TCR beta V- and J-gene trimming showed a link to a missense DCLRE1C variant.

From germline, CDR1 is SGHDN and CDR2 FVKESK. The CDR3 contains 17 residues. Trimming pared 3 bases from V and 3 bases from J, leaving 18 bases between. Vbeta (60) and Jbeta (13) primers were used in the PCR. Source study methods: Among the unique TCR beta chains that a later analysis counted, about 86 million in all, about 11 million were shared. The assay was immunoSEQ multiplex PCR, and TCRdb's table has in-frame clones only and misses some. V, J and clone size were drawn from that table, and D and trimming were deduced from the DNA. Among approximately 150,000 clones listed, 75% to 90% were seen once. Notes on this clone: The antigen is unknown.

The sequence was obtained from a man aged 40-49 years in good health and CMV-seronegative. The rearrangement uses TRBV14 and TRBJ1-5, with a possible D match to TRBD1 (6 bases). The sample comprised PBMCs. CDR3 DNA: TGTGCCAGCAGCCATACTATGGACAGAACCCTCAATCAGCCCCAGCATTTT. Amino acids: CASSHTMDRTLNQPQHF.